Listed below are T cell receptor beta chains from one sample, sequenced in a study of OX40 agonist ivuxolimab in advanced cancers. Method: immunoSEQ multiplex PCR; TCRdb's copy keeps in-frame clones and lacks some. The sample has 60,000 to 65,000 clones, roughly 80% seen once. Sequencing was performed on CD4+ or CD8+ T cells sorted from blood, taken in a trial of the OX40 agonist ivuxolimab. The receptor set was obtained from an adult with an advanced solid tumor such as melanoma, head and neck, liver or kidney cancer. CDR3s include the opening cysteine and the closing phenylalanine or tryptophan. D genes are given only for firm matches. Only some rows state a clone size, as once, few, many or a class for expanded clones.

>TRBV9|TRBD2|-|TRBJ2-7
CASSVGGTSGNEQYF
TGTGCCAGCAGCGTAGGAGGGACTAGCGGGAACGAGCAGTACTTC
>TRBV18|-|once|TRBJ1-2
CASSPNREVYGYTF
TGTGCCAGCTCACCGAACAGGGAAGTATATGGCTACACCTTC
>TRBV1|-|-|TRBJ2-1
CTSSQRGQAPYNEQFF
TGCACCAGCAGCCAAAGGGGACAGGCGCCCTACAATGAGCAGTTCTTC
>TRBV5-1|TRBD1|-|TRBJ2-7
CASSTGQVPHEQYF
TGCGCCAGCAGCACGGGACAGGTTCCCCACGAGCAGTACTTC
>TRBV2|TRBD1|-|TRBJ1-2
CASRDRGGGYTF
TGTGCCAGCAGAGACAGGGGTGGCGGCTACACCTTC
>TRBV7-9|-|-|TRBJ2-5
CASSPYRDEETQYF
TGTGCCAGCAGCCCCTACAGGGACGAGGAGACCCAGTACTTC
>TRBV15|-|-|TRBJ2-3
CATSRVEDTQYF
TGTGCCACCAGCAGAGTGGAAGATACGCAGTATTTT
>TRBV7-2|-|-|TRBJ2-4
CASSLVLFRENIQYF
TGTGCCAGCAGCTTAGTTCTCTTTCGGGAAAACATTCAGTACTTC
>TRBV5-1|-|-|TRBJ2-6
CASSLVKGAGANVLTF
TGCGCCAGCAGCTTGGTTAAGGGGGCTGGGGCCAACGTCCTGACTTTC
>TRBV5-4|TRBD2|-|TRBJ2-1
CASSLAALAGVQFF
TGTGCCAGCAGCTTGGCCGCACTAGCGGGAGTTCAGTTCTTC
>TRBV9|-|once|TRBJ1-4
CASSVTIATNEKLFF
TGTGCCAGCAGCGTAACAATTGCAACTAATGAAAAACTGTTTTTT
>TRBV19|TRBD1|-|TRBJ2-1
CASSKTGYWGSNEQFF
TGTGCCAGTAGTAAGACAGGGTATTGGGGATCGAATGAGCAGTTCTTC
>TRBV2|-|-|TRBJ1-2
CASRGSTTNYGYTF
TGTGCCAGCAGGGGTAGCACCACGAACTATGGCTACACCTTC
>TRBV2|TRBD2|-|TRBJ2-3
CASSESGGRATDTQYF
TGTGCCAGCAGTGAGAGCGGGGGGCGGGCCACAGATACGCAGTATTTT